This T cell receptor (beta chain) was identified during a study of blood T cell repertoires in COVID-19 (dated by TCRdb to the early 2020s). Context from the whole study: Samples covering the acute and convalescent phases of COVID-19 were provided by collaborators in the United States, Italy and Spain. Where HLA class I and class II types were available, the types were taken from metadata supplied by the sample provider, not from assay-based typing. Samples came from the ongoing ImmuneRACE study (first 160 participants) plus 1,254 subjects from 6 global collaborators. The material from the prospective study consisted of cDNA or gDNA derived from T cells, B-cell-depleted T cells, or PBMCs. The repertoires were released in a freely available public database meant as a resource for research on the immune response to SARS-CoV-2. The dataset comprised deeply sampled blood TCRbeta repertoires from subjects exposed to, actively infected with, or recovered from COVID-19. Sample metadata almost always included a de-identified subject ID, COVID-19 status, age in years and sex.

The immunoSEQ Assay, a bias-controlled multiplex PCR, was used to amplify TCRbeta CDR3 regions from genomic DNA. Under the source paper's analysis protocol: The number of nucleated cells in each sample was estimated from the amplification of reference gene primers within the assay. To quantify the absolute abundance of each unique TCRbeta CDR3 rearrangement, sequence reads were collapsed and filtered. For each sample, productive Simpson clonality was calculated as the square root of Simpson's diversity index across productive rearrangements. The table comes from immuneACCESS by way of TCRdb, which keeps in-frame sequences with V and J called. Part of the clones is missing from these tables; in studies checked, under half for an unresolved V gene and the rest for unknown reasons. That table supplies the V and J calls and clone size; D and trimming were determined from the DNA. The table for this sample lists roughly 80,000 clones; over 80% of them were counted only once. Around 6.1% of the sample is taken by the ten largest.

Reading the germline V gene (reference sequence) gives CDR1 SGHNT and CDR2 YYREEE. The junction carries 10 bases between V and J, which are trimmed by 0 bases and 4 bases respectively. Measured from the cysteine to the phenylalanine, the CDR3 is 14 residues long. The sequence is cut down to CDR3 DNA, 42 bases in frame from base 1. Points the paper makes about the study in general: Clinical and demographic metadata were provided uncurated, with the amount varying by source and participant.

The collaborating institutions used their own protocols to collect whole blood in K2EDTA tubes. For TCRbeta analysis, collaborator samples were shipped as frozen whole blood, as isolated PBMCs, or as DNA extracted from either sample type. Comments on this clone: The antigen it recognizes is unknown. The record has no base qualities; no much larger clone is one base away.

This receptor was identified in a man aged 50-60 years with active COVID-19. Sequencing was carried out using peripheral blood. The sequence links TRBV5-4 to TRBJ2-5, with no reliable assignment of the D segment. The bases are TGTGCCAGCAGCTTGGCCTCATCGCGAGAGACCCAGTACTTC. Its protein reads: CASSLASSRETQYF.